The source of this T cell receptor beta chain is a study of T-cell reconstitution after alpha-beta-depleted transplantation in children. General study points: Newly produced T cells mostly provided counts and TCRbeta diversity after one year, as hyperexpanded clones declined.

This clonotype was recorded at least ten times. Its antigen is not known. Per the germline V gene, CDR1 is SGDLS and CDR2 is YYNGEE. Trimming pared 0 bases from V and 4 bases from J, leaving 7 bases between. The CDR3 runs to 13 residues. TCRbeta library construction was performed incorporating unique molecular identifiers. One entry per CDR3 protein, called by TCRdb with MiXCR from the PCR reads. The sample carries about 200,000 distinct CDR3 sequences, about 6% recorded once. This clonotype was sampled from a girl less than two years old with combined immunodeficiency, due to receive a stem cell transplant. The chain employs TRBV9 and TRBJ1-1; unclear D gene. The source material was PBMCs, sampled before TCRalphabeta/CD19-depleted stem cell transplant. DNA for the CDR3: TGTGCCAGCAGCGTAGGTGGGAGCACTGAAGCTTTCTTT. Protein sequence: CASSVGGSTEAFF.